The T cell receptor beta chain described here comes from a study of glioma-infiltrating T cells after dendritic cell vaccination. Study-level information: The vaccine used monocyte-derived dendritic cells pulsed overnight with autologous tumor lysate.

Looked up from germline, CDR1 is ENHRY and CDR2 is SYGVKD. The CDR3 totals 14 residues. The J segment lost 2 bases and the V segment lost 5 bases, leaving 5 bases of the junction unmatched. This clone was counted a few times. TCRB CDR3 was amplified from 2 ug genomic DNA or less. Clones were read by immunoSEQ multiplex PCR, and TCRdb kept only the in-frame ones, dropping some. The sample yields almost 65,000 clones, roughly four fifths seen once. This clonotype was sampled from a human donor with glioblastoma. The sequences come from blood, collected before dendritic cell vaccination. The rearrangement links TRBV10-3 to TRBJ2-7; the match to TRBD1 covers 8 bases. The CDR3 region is CAISLPGQAYEQYF. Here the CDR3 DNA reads TGTGCCATCAGTCTTCCGGGACAGGCCTACGAGCAGTACTTC.